Below are 16 T cell receptor beta chains sequenced from a single sample in a study of blood T cells in healthy people across ages. The use of a sample-barcoded 5' primer and a J-beta primer mix characterized a second PCR of roughly 6 to 12 cycles. TCRdb itself ran the 5' RACE reads through MiXCR, one entry per CDR3 protein. The sample has around 1.5 million distinct CDR3 sequences; approximately 60% are singletons. The sample was blood. These receptors all stem from a man between 18 and 35 years old in good health.

The gene calls are TRBV6-1 and TRBJ2-7; 10 positions match TRBD1. The V gene's germline CDR1 is MNHNS and CDR2 SASEGT. V gave up 5 bases and J gave up 4 bases; unmatched junction bases: 8. CDR3 length equals 15 residues. The CDR3 nucleotides read TGTGCCAGCAGTCCGGGGACAGGGGCTGGGTACGAGCAGTACTTC. Amino acid sequence: CASSPGTGAGYEQYF.

This clonotype has just a few counts. The gene calls are TRBV6-5 and TRBJ2-3; the D gene could be TRBD1 or TRBD2 (5 bases each). The V gene's germline CDR1 is MNHEY and CDR2 SVGAGI. This CDR3 comprises 13 residues. Trimming took off 8 bases at V and 2 bases at J, with 11 bases between the two ends. The CDR3 here is CASRPGTTDTQYF. For the CDR3, the DNA is TGTGCCAGCCGTCCGGGGACCACAGATACGCAGTATTTT.

J is TRBJ1-5 and V is TRBV20-1, with TRBD1 matching over 7 bases. CDR1 is DFQATT and CDR2 is SNEGSKA in the germline V gene (reference sequence). The length of the CDR3 is 13 residues. V was pared by 5 bases and J by 4 bases, with 5 bases of the junction left unmatched. The CDR3 nucleotides read TGCAGTGCTCCTACAGGGGTAAATCAGCCCCAGCATTTT. It translates to CSAPTGVNQPQHF.

This clonotype was picked up a small number of times. The V gene is TRBV20-1, the J gene TRBJ2-1; D remains ambiguous. Germline CDR1 DFQATT, CDR2 SNEGSKA (reference sequence). V lost 0 bases, J lost 4 bases, and 7 bases lay in between. The CDR3 consists of 13 residues. The CDR3 sequence is CSARDLLYNEQFF. In nucleotides, the CDR3 is TGCAGTGCTAGAGACCTCCTTTACAATGAGCAGTTCTTC.

The V call is TRBV7-2, the J call TRBJ2-1; TRBD2 might be the D (6 bases). The V gene's germline CDR1 is SGHTA and CDR2 FQGNSA. The germline V and J ends were trimmed by 3 bases and 6 bases, with 9 bases remaining between them. CDR3 length: 13 residues. The CDR3 spells CASSFAGTNEQFF. The CDR3 DNA is TGTGCCAGCAGCTTTGCGGGAACCAATGAGCAGTTCTTC.

CDR3 nucleotide sequence: TGTGCCAGCAGCCAAGTATACAGAGGGGGCTACACCTTC. This gives the protein CASSQVYRGGYTF. This chain joins TRBV4-2 and TRBJ1-2; unclear D gene. Germline V gene sequence: CDR1 LGHNA, CDR2 YNFKEQ. There are 13 residues in the CDR3. Trimming took 1 base from V and 8 from J, leaving 11 bases between them.

The rearrangement joins TRBV15 to TRBJ1-1, with D possibly being TRBD1 (6 bases). CDR1 is LNHNV, CDR2 YYDKDF, per germline (reference sequence). Trimming stripped 2 bases from V and 0 bases from J, with 19 bases between. CDR3 size: 18 residues. The CDR3 DNA is TGTGCCACCAGCAGAACCCCCCCTCGGACAGAAATGAACACTGAAGCTTTCTTT. Amino acid sequence: CATSRTPPRTEMNTEAFF.

The chain joins TRBV12-3 or TRBV12-4 to TRBJ1-6; D unresolved. With 1 base removed from V and 10 bases from J, the gap between germline ends came to 11 bases. The CDR3 is made up of 14 amino acids. Here the CDR3 DNA reads TGTGCCAGCAGTTTAGGGCTGGCCGGGTCACCCCTCCACTTT. Encoded protein: CASSLGLAGSPLHF.

The V call is TRBV6-1, the J call TRBJ2-1, with D possibly TRBD2 on 5 matching bases. The germline V gene encodes CDR1 MNHNS and CDR2 SASEGT. Trimming stripped 1 base from V and 13 bases from J, with 14 bases between. CDR3 length: 13 residues. Written as DNA, the CDR3 is TGTGCCAGCAGTGAAGGCGGGTCTAGCTTTCAGTTCTTC. As protein: CASSEGGSSFQFF.

The J gene is TRBJ2-1, the V gene TRBV6-1, with 7 bases fitting TRBD1. Trimming took 8 bases from V and 8 from J; bases not matched to a gene: 15. There are 15 residues in the CDR3. The germline gives CDR1 MNHNS, CDR2 SASEGT. CDR3 DNA: TGTGCCAGCCTAAATAGGGGCAGGGGGAGCGATGAGCAGTTCTTC. It translates to CASLNRGRGSDEQFF.

This clonotype appeared a few times. V usage is TRBV27 and J usage is TRBJ2-5; 7 positions match TRBD1. The length of the CDR3 is 14 residues. CDR1 and CDR2 (germline): MNHEY, SMNVEV (reference sequence). The V and J ends lost 1 base and 4 bases, in that order; junction bases with no gene match: 3. This chain's CDR3 is CASSLWAGGETQYF. The CDR3 DNA reads TGTGCCAGCAGTTTATGGGCAGGGGGAGAGACCCAGTACTTC.

V is TRBV12-3 or TRBV12-4 and J is TRBJ1-2; D perhaps matches TRBD1 (6 bases). The CDR3 consists of 17 residues. Trimming removed 7 bases from V and 0 bases from J, with 21 bases in between. CDR3 loop: CASNYWGAGISNYGYTF. The CDR3 region has the DNA TGTGCCAGCAACTACTGGGGGGCGGGTATCTCTAACTATGGCTACACCTTC.

The rearrangement uses TRBV6-6 and TRBJ2-1; D is undetermined. CDR3 length: 17 amino acids. The V gene's germline CDR1 is MNHNY and CDR2 SVGAGI (reference sequence). The V end lost 0 bases, the J end lost 0 bases, and 12 bases lay between the germline ends. The CDR3 DNA reads TGTGCCAGCAGTTACTCGAACAGCCCGAGCTCCTACAATGAGCAGTTCTTC. It translates to CASSYSNSPSSYNEQFF.

This clonotype appeared once. The DNA for the CDR3 is TGTGCCAGCAGTTTAGTGGGGGGAATTGAGAACACCGGGGAGCTGTTTTTT. Translation gives CASSLVGGIENTGELFF. V is TRBV27 and J is TRBJ2-2; D may be TRBD2 (6 bases). Between the trimmed V and J ends, which lost 2 bases and 1 base, there was a span of 14 bases. CDR1 and CDR2 (germline): MNHEY, SMNVEV (reference sequence). The length of the CDR3 is 17 residues.

This clonotype was counted only a few times. The J gene is TRBJ2-4, the V gene TRBV6-2 or TRBV6-3, with D possibly being TRBD1 or TRBD2 (6 bases each). The CDR3 consists of 16 residues. The germline V and J ends were trimmed by 2 bases and 7 bases, with 18 bases remaining between them. The germline V gene encodes CDR1 MNHEY and CDR2 SVGEGT. As DNA, the CDR3 is TGTGCCAGCAGTTACCAATCGGGGGCCCTACACAACATTCAGTACTTC. It encodes CASSYQSGALHNIQYF.

The J gene is TRBJ2-5, the V gene TRBV2; 8 nucleotides agree with TRBD1. V dropped 11 bases and J dropped 1; count of bases not matched to a gene: 15. There are 16 residues in the CDR3. Germline V gene lookup returns CDR1 SNHLY and CDR2 FYNNEI. The CDR3 spells CALIVNRQGAQETQYF. The DNA of the CDR3 is TGTGCCCTCATAGTGAATCGGCAGGGGGCCCAAGAGACCCAGTACTTC.